This T cell receptor beta chain comes out of a study of blood T cells in healthy people across ages. Trimming cost V 8 bases and J 6 bases, with 11 bases left between them. Per the germline V gene, CDR1 is SGHTA and CDR2 is FQGNSA. The CDR3 is 12 amino acids. The study's findings and limits: Donors of long life had a larger count of naive CD4+ cells and greater diversity than aged donors. TCR beta diversity per million T cells fell roughly linearly with age.

Sample-barcoded 5' priming and a J-beta primer mix drove a second PCR of roughly 7 to 11 cycles. Tagging of each cDNA molecule was performed by a template-switch adaptor with 12 random nucleotides. Using its own MiXCR run on the 5' RACE reads, TCRdb lists one record per CDR3 protein. The sample records approximately 830,000 distinct CDR3 sequences, 62% being singletons. Concerning this clonotype: Its antigen is unknown.

The TCR originated in a man aged 30 to 39 in good health. The sample consisted of blood. The chain joins TRBV7-2 to TRBJ2-1; D is undetermined. Here the CDR3 DNA reads TGTGCCAGCGGGGTAGGGCTCAATGAGCAGTTCTTC. Its protein product is CASGVGLNEQFF.